This TCR beta chain was documented in a study of T cell repertoires in cytomegalovirus infection. Whole-study context: HLA-B-restricted CMV epitopes that are well studied were used alongside recently identified HLA-C-restricted ones. Matching HLA type, along with CMV infection, was indicated by public TCR beta signatures.

TCRdb ran MiXCR on the reads and lists one entry per CDR3 protein. Of around 570,000 distinct CDR3 sequences in the sample, over 35% were seen once. This clonotype was picked up a small number of times. Antigen: not known. General study results and limits: The ex vivo response was dominated by HLA-C-restricted CMV-specific TCR beta clonotypes. Carriage of CMV together with the relevant HLA was identifiable through cumulative public TCR beta family frequency.

This TCR was sampled from a human donor in good health (CMV status not recorded). Some clones in this sample may be carry-over from other donors' samples. This specimen was cultured PBMCs, taken from culture after CMV antigen stimulation.

CDR3 loop: CASSLGWLNTGELFF. CDR3 DNA: TGTGCCAGCAGCCTAGGGTGGCTAAACACCGGGGAGCTGTTTTTT. This chain links TRBV11-2 with TRBJ2-2; D not certain. This CDR3 contains 15 residues. With 5 bases removed from V and 2 bases from J, the gap between germline ends came to 12 bases. Germline CDR1 reads SGHAT; CDR2 reads FQNNGV.